The clone carrying this T cell receptor (beta chain) came up a few times. Participants spanned ages roughly 18 to 95 years and resided in 24 US areas. Participant-given clinical history determined each cohort assignment. The data stem from a study of blood T cell repertoires in COVID-19. Data came from immunoSEQ multiplex PCR; TCRdb stores just in-frame clones and leaves some out. The sample contains roughly 150,000 clones, 80% to 85% of which appear only once. The V gene lost 6 bases and the J gene lost 5 bases, with 13 bases spanning the gap. The CDR3 is 13 residues long. CDR1 MNHEY and CDR2 SMNVEV come from the germline V gene (reference sequence).

This TCR derives from a man aged 65 to 79 who had been exposed to COVID-19. The genes are TRBV27 and TRBJ1-2; possibly TRBD1 for D (5 bases). The sample was PBMCs or T cells enriched from blood (not recorded which). CDR3 DNA: TGTGCCAGCAGGCGCACGGGGGGATATGGCTACACCTTC. Its translation: CASRRTGGYGYTF.